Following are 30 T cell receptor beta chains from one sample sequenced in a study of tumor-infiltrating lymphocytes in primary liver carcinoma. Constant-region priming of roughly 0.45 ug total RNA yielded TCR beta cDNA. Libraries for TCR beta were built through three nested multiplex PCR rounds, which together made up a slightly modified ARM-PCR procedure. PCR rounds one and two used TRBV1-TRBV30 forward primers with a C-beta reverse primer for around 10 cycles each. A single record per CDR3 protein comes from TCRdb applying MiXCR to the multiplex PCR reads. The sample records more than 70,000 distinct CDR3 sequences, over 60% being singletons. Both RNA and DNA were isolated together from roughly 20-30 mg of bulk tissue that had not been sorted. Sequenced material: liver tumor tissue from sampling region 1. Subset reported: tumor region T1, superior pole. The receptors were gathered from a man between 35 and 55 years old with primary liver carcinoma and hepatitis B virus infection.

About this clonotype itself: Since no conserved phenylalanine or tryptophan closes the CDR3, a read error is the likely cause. The CDR3 region is CASSPQEDLAGADVLTL. Here the CDR3 DNA reads TGTGCCAGCAGCCCCCAAGAAGATTTGGCTGGGGCCGACGTCCTGACTCTC. The chain has TRBV4-2 and TRBJ2-6, with a possible D match to TRBD1 (5 bases). Germline loops: CDR1 LGHNA, CDR2 YNFKEQ. This CDR3 is built from 17 residues.

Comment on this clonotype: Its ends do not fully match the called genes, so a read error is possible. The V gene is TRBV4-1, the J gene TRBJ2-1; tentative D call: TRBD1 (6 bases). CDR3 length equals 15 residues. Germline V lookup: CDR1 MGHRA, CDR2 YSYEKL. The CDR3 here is CASSQDSSSTGEQFF. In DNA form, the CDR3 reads TGCGCCAGCAGTCAAGATTCTAGCAGCACAGGGGAGCAGTTCTTC.

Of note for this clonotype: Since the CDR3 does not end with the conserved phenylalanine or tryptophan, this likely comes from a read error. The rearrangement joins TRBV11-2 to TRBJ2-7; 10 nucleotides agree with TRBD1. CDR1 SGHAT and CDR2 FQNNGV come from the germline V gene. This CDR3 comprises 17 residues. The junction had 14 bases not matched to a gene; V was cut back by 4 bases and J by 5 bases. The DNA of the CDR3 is TGTGCCAGCAGCTCCCGGACAGGGGGGGCCAACAGACACGAGCAGTACATC. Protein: CASSSRTGGANRHEQYI.

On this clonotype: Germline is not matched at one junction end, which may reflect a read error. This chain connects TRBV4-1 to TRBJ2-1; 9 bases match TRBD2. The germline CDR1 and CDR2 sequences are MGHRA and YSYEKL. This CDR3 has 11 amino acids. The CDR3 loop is CASMVAGEVFF. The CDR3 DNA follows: TGCGCCAGCATGGTAGCGGGAGAAGTGTTCTTT.

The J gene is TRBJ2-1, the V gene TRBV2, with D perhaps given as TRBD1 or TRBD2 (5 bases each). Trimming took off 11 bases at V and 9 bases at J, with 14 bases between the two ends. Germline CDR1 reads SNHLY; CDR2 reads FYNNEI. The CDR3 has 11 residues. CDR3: CAGSLGVEQFF. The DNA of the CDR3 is TGTGCCGGGAGTCTGGGGGTTGAGCAGTTCTTC.

The CDR3 nucleotides are TGCAGTGCACGCGTACAATATGGCTACACCTTC. Protein product: CSARVQYGYTF. This chain uses TRBV29-1 with TRBJ1-2; unclear D gene. The CDR3 is made up of 11 amino acids. Per germline, CDR1 SQVTM and CDR2 ANQGSEA.

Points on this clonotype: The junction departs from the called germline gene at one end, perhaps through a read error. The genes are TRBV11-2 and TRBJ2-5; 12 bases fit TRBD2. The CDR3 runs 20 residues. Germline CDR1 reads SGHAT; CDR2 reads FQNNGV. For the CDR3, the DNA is TGTGCCAGCAGTTTAGATGCCCCGAACCCACTAGCGGGAGGTCGAGAGATACAGTACTTC. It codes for CASSLDAPNPLAGGREIQYF.

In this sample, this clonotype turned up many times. The CDR3 protein is CASSSPTGATEAFF. In DNA, the CDR3 is TGTGCCAGCAGTTCCCCGACAGGGGCCACTGAAGCTTTCTTT. The genes are TRBV28 and TRBJ1-1; 8 nucleotides match TRBD1. Losses at the gene ends were 4 bases for V and 4 bases for J; bases not matched to a gene: 5. CDR1 is MDHEN, CDR2 SYDVKM, per germline. The CDR3 is made up of 14 amino acids. The whole variable domain, filled in from reference TRBV28 and TRBJ1-1, reads DVKVTQSSRYLVKRTGEKVFLECVQDMDHENMFWYRQDPGLGLRLIYFSYDVKMKEKGDIPEGYSVSREKKERFSLILESASTNQTSMYLCASSSPTGATEAFFGQGTRLTVV.

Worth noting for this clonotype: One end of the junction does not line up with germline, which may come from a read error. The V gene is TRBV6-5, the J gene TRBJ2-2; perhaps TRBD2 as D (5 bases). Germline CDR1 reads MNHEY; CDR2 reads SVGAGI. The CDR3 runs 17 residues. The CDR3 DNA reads TGTGTCAGCAGTCTTCGCCCACCTGGAGCGAACACCGGGGAGTTGTTTTTT. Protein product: CVSSLRPPGANTGELFF.

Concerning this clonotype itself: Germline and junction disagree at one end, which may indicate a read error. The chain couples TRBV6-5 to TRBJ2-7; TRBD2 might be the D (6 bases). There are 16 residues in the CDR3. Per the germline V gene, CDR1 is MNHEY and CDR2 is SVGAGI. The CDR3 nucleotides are TGTGACAGCAGTATCACCCGGGACTTTGGTTCCTCAGAGCAGTACTTC. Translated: CDSSITRDFGSSEQYF.

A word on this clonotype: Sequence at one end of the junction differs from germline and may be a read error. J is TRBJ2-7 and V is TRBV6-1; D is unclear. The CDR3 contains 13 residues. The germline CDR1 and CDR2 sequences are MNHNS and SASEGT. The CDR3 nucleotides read TGTGCCAGCAATGAATGGGTTTTCAACGAGCGGTACTTC. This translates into CASNEWVFNERYF.

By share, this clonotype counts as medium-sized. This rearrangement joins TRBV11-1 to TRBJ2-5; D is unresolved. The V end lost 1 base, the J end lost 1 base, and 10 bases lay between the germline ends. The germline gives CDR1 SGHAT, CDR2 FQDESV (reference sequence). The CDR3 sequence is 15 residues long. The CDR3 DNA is TGTGCCAGCAGCTTAGAGGCGAGGCCCCAAGAGACCCAGTACTTC. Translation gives CASSLEARPQETQYF.

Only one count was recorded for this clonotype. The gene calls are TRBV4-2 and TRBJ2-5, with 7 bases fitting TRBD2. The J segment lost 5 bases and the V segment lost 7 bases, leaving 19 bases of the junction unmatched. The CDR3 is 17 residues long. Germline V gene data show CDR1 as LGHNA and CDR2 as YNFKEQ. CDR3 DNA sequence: TGTGCCAGCAATCAAGATATTTCAGGGACTATCGGGGAGACCCAGTACTTC. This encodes CASNQDISGTIGETQYF.

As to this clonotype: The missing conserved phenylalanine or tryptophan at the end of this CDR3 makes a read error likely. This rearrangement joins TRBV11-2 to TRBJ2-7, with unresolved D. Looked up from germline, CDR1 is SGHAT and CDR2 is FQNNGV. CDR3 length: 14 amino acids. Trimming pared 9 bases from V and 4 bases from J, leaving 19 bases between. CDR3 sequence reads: CASSLTDTAYEQYS. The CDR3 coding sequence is TGTGCCAGTAGTTTAACTGACACTGCATACGAGCAGTACTCC.

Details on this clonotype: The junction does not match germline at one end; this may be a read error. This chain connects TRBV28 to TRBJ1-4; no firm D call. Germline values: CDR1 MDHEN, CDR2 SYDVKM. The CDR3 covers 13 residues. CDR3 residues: CASVTSTNERLFF. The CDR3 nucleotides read TGTGCCAGTGTCACGTCAACTAATGAAAGACTGTTTTTT.

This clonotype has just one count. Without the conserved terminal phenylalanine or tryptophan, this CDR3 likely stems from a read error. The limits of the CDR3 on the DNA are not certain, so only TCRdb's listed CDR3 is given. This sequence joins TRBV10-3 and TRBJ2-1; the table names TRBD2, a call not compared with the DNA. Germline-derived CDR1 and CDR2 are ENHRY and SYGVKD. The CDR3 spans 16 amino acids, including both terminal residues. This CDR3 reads CAISESEGLGDNEQFL.

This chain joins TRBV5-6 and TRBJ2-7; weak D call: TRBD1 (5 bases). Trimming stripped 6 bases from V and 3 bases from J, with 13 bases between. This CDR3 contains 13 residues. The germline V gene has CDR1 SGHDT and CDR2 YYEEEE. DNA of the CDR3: TGTGCCAGCACTTCGGACATTGACTACGAGCAGTACTTC. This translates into CASTSDIDYEQYF.

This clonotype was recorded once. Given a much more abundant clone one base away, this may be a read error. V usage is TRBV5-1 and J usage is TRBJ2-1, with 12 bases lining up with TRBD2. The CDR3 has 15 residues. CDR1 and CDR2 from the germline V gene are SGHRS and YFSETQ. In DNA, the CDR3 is TGCACCAGCAGCAGGACTAGCGGGACATTCAATGAGCAGTTCTTC. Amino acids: CTSSRTSGTFNEQFF.

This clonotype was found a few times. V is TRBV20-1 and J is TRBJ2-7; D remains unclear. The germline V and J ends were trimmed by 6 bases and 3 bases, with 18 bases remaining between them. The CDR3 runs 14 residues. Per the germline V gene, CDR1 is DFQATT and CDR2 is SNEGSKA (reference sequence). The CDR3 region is CSANHPGPSYEQYF. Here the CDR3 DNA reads TGCAGTGCCAATCATCCGGGTCCCAGCTACGAGCAGTACTTC.

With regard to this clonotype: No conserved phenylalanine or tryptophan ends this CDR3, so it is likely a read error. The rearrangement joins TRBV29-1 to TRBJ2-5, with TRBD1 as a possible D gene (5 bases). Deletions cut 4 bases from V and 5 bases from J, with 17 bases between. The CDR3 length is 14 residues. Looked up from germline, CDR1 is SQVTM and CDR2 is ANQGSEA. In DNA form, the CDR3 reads TGCAGCGTTGGAAATCGGCAAGGGGCGGAGACCCAGTACCTC. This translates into CSVGNRQGAETQYL.

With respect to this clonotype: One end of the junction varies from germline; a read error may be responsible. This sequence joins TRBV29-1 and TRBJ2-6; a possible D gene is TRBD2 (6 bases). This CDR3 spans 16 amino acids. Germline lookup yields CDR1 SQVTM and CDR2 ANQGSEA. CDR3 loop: CSAPAGCESGANVLSF. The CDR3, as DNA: TGCAGCGCCCCCGCGGGATGCGAGTCTGGGGCCAACGTCCTGAGTTTC.

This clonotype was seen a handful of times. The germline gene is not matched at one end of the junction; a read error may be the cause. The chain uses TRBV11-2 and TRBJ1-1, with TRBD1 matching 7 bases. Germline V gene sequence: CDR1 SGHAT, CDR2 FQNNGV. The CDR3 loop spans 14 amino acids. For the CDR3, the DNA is TGTGCCGGCAGCTTAGATCCAGGGGGGACTGAAGCTTCCTTT. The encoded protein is CAGSLDPGGTEASF.

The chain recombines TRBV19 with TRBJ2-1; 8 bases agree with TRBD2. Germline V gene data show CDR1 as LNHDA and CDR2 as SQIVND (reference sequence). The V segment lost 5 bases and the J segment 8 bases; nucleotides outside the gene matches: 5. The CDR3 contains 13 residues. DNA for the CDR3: TGTGCCAGTAGTCCCGGACTAGCCTATGAGCAGTTCTTC. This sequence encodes CASSPGLAYEQFF.

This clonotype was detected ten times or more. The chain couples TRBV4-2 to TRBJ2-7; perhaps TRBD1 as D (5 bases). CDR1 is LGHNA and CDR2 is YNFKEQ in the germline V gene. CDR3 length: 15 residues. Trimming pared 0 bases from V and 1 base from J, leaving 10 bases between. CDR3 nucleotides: TGTGCCAGCAGCCAAGAACGGACAAGATCCTACGAGCAGTACTTC. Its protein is CASSQERTRSYEQYF.

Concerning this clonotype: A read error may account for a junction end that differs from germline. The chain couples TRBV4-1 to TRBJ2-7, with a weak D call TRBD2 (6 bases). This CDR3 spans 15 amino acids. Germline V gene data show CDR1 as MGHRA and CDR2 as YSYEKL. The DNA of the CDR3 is TGCCCCAGTAGCCAAGATTTCCCTCCCAGCGGGGAGCAGTACTTC. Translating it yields CPSSQDFPPSGEQYF.

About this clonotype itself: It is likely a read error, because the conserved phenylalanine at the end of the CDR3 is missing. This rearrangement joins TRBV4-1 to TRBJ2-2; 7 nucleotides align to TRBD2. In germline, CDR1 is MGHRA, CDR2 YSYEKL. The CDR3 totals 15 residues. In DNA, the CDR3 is TGCGCCAGCTGCCAATCTAGCGGGAACACCGGGGAGCTGTTTTTA. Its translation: CASCQSSGNTGELFL.

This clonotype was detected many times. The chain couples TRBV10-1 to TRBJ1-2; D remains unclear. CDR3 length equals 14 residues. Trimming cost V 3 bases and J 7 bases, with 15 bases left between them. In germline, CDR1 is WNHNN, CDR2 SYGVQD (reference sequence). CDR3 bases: TGCGCCAGCAGTGATAGCTGGAGGAAAACTGGCTACACCTTC. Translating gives CASSDSWRKTGYTF.

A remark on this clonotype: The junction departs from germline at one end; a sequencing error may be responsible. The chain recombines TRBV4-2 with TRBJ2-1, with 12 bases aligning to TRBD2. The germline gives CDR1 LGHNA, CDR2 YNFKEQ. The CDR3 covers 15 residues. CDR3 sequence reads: CASSQQTSGGNEQFF. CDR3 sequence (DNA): TGTGCCAGCAGCCAACAGACTAGCGGGGGCAATGAGCAATTCTTC.

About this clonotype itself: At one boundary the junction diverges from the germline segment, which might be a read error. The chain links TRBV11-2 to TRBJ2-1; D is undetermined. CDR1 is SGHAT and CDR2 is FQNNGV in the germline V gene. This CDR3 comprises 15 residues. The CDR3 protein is CASSVDRPSYNVQFF. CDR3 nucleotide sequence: TGCGCCAGCAGCGTCGATAGGCCCTCCTACAATGTGCAGTTCTTC.

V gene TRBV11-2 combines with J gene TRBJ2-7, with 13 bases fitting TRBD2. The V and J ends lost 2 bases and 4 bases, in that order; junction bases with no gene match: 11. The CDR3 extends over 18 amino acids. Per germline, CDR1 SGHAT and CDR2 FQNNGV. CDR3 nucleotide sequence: TGTGCCAGCAGCTTATCCTTTGGACTAGCGGGAGAGGGTTACGAGCAGTACTTC. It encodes CASSLSFGLAGEGYEQYF.